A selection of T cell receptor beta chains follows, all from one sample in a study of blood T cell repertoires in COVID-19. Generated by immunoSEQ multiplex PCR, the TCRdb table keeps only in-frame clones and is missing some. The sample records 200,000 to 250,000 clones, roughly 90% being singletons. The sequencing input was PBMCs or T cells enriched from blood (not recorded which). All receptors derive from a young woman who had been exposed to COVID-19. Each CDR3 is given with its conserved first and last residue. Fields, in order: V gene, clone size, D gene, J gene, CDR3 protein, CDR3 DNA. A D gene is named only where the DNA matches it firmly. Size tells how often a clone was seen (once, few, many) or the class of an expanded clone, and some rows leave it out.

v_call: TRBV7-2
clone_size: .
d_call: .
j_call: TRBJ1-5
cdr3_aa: CASSLGSLAGRQPQHF
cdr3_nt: TGTGCCAGCAGCTTAGGATCGTTGGCAGGGAGGCAGCCCCAGCATTTT

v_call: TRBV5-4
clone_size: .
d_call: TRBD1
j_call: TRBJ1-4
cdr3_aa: CASSVNRGINEKLFF
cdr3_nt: TGTGCCAGCAGCGTTAACAGGGGGATTAATGAAAAACTGTTTTTT

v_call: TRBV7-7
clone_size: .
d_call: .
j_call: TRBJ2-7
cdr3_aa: CASSIGPAGEQYF
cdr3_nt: TGTGCTAGCAGCATCGGGCCGGCAGGGGAGCAGTACTTC

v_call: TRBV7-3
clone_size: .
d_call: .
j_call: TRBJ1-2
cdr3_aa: CASSLTAGESGYTF
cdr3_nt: TGTGCCAGCAGCTTAACGGCAGGGGAGAGTGGCTACACCTTC

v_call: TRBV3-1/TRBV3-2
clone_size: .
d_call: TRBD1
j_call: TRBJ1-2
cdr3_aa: CASSQDGGGWYGYTF
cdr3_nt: TGTGCCAGCAGCCAAGATGGAGGGGGCTGGTATGGCTACACCTTC

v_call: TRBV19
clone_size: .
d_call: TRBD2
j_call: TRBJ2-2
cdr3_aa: CASIRRGEITGELFF
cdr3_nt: TGTGCCAGTATTCGGCGGGGGGAGATAACCGGGGAGCTGTTTTTT

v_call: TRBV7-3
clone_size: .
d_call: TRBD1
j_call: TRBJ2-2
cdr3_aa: CASSLTPIDRAGELFF
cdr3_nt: TGTGCCAGCAGCTTAACGCCCATCGACAGGGCCGGGGAGCTGTTTTTT

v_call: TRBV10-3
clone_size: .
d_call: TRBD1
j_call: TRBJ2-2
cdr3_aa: CATGGTGNTGELFF
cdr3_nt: TGTGCCACTGGGGGGACAGGGAACACCGGGGAGCTGTTTTTT

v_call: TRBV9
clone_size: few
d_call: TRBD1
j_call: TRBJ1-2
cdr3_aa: CASSETGDNTLAYGYTF
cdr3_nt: TGTGCCAGCAGCGAAACAGGGGACAACACACTCGCCTATGGCTACACCTTC

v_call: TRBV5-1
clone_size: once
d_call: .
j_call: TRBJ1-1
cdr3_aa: CASSSRNTEAFF
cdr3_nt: TGCGCCAGCAGCTCCAGGAACACTGAAGCTTTCTTT

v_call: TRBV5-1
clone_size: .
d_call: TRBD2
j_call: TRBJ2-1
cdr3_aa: CASSYFIAGAYNEQFF
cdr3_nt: TGCGCCAGCAGCTATTTCATAGCGGGGGCCTACAATGAGCAGTTCTTC

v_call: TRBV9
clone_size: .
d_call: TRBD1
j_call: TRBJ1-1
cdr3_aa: CASSVTGTGVTEAFF
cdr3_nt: TGTGCCAGCAGCGTAACCGGGACAGGGGTCACTGAAGCTTTCTTT

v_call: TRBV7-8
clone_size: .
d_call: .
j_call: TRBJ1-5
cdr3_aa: CASSGRVGNQPQHF
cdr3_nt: TGTGCCAGCAGCGGCAGGGTCGGCAATCAGCCCCAGCATTTT